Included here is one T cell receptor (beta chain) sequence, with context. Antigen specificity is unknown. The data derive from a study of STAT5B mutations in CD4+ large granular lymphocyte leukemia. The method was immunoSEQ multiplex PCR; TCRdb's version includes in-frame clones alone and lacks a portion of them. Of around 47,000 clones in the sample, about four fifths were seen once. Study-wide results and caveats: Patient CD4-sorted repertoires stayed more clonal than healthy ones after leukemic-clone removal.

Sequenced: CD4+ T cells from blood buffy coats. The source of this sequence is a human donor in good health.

The DNA of the CDR3 is TGTGCCAGCACGCGGGGGACAAAGAGCTCCTACGAGCAGTACTTC. Translation: CASTRGTKSSYEQYF. The chain carries TRBV6-5 and TRBJ2-7, with D perhaps matching TRBD2 (7 bases). The CDR3 has 15 amino acids. Per the germline V gene, CDR1 is MNHEY and CDR2 is SVGAGI. The V and J ends lost 7 bases and 0 bases respectively, with 16 bases between them.